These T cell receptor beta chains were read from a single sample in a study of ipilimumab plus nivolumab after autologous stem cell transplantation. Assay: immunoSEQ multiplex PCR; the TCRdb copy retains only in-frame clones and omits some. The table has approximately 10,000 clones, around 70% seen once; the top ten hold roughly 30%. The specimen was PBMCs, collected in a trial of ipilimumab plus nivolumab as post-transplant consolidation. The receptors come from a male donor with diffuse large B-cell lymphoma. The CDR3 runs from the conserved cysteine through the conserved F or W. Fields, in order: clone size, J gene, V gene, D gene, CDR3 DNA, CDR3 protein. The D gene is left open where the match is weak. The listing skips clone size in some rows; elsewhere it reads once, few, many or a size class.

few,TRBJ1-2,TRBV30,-,TGTGCCTGGAGTAGGGGGTTGGACTATGGCTACACCTTC,CAWSRGLDYGYTF
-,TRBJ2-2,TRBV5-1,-,TGCGCCAGCAGCTCCACCCTCAGCGGACCGAACACCGGGGAGCTGTTTTTT,CASSSTLSGPNTGELFF
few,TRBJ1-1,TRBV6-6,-,TGTGCCAGCAGTTCCTACTTGGGAGGCACTGAAGCTTTCTTT,CASSSYLGGTEAFF
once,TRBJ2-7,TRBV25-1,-,TGTGCCAGCAGGTCCTACGAGCAGTACTTC,CASRSYEQYF
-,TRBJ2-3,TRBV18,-,TGTGCCAGCTCACCTAAAGATACGCAGTATTTT,CASSPKDTQYF
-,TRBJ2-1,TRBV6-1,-,TGTGCCAGCAGTGAAACGCTCTACAATGAGCAGTTCTTC,CASSETLYNEQFF
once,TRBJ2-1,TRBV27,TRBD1,TGTGCCAGCAGACGACAGGGACCTAGCTCCTACAATGAGCAGTTCTTC,CASRRQGPSSYNEQFF
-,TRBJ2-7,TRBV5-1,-,TGCGCCAGCACGGGGCTCTACGAGCAGTACTTC,CASTGLYEQYF
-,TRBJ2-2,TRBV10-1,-,TGCGCCAGCAGTGCTAGGGGATTCACCGGGGAGCTGTTTTTT,CASSARGFTGELFF
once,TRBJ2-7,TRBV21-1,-,TGTGCCAGCAGCCTTGACCTCATGACAGGGGCCTACGAGCAGTACTTC,CASSLDLMTGAYEQYF